Here is one TCR beta chain with its context. Its antigen is unknown. A junction boundary mismatches the germline segment, possibly from a read error. Receptors were amplified or captured by 5' RACE. The instrument given in TCRdb is Illumina HiSeq 2500. The second PCR ran for roughly 7 to 11 cycles and used a J-beta primer mix along with a sample-barcoded 5' primer. A template-switch 5' adaptor carrying 12 random nucleotides introduced a unique molecular identifier onto each TCR beta cDNA molecule. Each sample yielded at least 3 million CDR3-containing paired-end reads. The Mint cDNA synthesis kit, primed by a TRBC-specific oligonucleotide, was used to synthesize first-strand cDNA from all RNA. All cDNA was treated with uracil-DNA glycosylase and then went through a first 18-cycle PCR with the universal primers M1SS and BC2_uni_R. In the source study's methods: Each sample was normalized by randomly selecting 1 million high-quality reads, each carrying a distinct molecular identifier. Reads with shared molecular identifiers were discarded instead of being binned into consensus sequences. MiTCR, run with a Q25 quality threshold and the strictest error-elimination algorithm, handled CDR3 identification, clonotype clustering and error correction. A nonparametric unseen species model with Euler transformation was used to estimate a lower bound on total TCR beta diversity. The raw public data were reprocessed by TCRdb itself: fastp quality trimming at Q25, MiXCR clonotype calling, in-frame beta chains only. Each entry is one CDR3 protein sequence, shown with its most common DNA and genes. These V and J calls rely on TCRdb rather than the paper's analysis. The table for this sample lists around 1,500,000 distinct CDR3 sequences; 42% of them were counted only once. The top ten clones comprise around 8% of the sample.

The sample belongs to a study of blood T cells in healthy people across ages (dated by TCRdb to 2014 to 2015). Background on the whole study: In model experiments, template switching captured about one uniquely barcoded TCR beta cDNA molecule for every two T cells. Age-related changes in TCR beta repertoire diversity were measured in the study by deep sequencing normalized with unique cDNA molecular identifiers. Four age groups were formed from the donors: young (average roughly 15 years), middle-aged (approximately 42), aged (over 55) and long-lived (more than 75). Using the same blood draw, the study looked at two additional independent replicas of 1 million unique cDNA reads for two donors, one aged 18 to 30 and the other aged 80 or older. To avoid experimental bias, donors of different ages were distributed randomly across sequencing lanes. The paper's findings and limits, for the study overall: The CMV infection status of donors was not known, potentially confounding age-related changes in expanded clonotypes. Total diversity estimates from one million sequenced T cells were considered lower bounds and underestimates. The long-lived group showed more naive CD4+ T cells, fewer expanded clones and increased TCR diversity than the aged group, suggesting age selection. Observed TCR beta diversity per million T cells fell roughly linearly with age, and a significant reduction was already apparent by age around 36. Since profiling was done on bulk unsorted PBMCs, naive and antigen-experienced compartments could not be conclusively compared. A strong correlation was found between observed TCR beta diversity and the percentage of naive T cells measured by flow cytometry.

For CDR1 and CDR2, the germline V gene (reference sequence) lists DFQATT and SNEGSKA. The CDR3 measures 13 amino acids from cysteine to phenylalanine. Only the CDR3 part of the read is kept: 39 bases, read in frame from the first base. Donors were 30 to 45 systemically healthy Caucasian individuals from Russia aged roughly 6 to 100 years. Each donor gave 9 to 10 milliliters of peripheral blood, collected into EDTA-treated Vacutainer tubes. Ficoll-Paque density-gradient centrifugation was used to isolate PBMCs, with at least 6 million obtained per sample. Total RNA was extracted from PBMCs with Trizol reagent, with at least 5 micrograms obtained per sample. For every donor, an aliquot of PBMCs went through flow cytometry to measure the percentages of naive CD45RAhigh/CD27high T cells.

The sequence is built from TRBV20-1 and TRBJ2-4, with 10 bases matching TRBD2. Material for sequencing was blood. The TCR originated in a woman aged 18 to 35 in good health. The CDR3 region reads CSAMDIAGGEQCF. The DNA sequence is as follows: TGCAGTGCTATGGACATAGCGGGAGGCGAGCAGTGCTTC.